These 11 T cell receptor beta chains were sequenced from one sample in a study of T-cell reconstitution after alpha-beta-depleted transplantation in children. For TCRbeta, the library was prepared with unique molecular identifiers. Each CDR3 protein is one row after TCRdb ran MiXCR on the PCR reads. The sample holds about 640,000 distinct CDR3 sequences, approximately 13% seen once. The sequences come from PBMCs, mostly from graft donor cells, collected 360 days after TCRalphabeta/CD19-depleted stem cell transplant. These receptors all stem from a male patient younger than 18 who had a stem cell transplant for acute myeloid leukemia, so the T cells may come from the graft donor.

Ten or more counts support this clonotype. The rearrangement uses TRBV29-1 and TRBJ2-6, with no clear D. This CDR3 is built from 13 residues. The germline gives CDR1 SQVTM, CDR2 ANQGSEA. Trimming shortened V by 7 bases and J by 0 bases, and 7 bases separated the two germline ends. CDR3 sequence reads: CSATVSGANVLTF. In DNA, the CDR3 is TGCAGCGCAACAGTCTCTGGGGCCAACGTCCTGACTTTC.

There are a few counts of this clonotype. The chain is built from TRBV5-1 and TRBJ2-3; TRBD1 matches at 10 bases. V lost 3 bases and J lost 0; bases outside the gene matches: 4. Germline V lookup: CDR1 SGHRS, CDR2 YFSETQ. This CDR3 is 16 amino acids long. The CDR3 loop reads CASSWGDRGSTDTQYF. The CDR3 coding sequence is TGCGCCAGCAGCTGGGGGGACAGGGGCAGCACAGATACGCAGTATTTT.

A few counts support this clonotype. The genes are TRBV6-5 and TRBJ2-2; 8 nucleotides match TRBD1. Germline V gene sequence: CDR1 MNHEY, CDR2 SVGAGI. This CDR3 has 18 residues. The junction had 10 bases not matched to a gene; V was cut back by 0 bases and J by 4 bases. The CDR3 region is CASSYSAPTGAGTGELFF. The CDR3 region has the DNA TGTGCCAGCAGTTACTCTGCCCCGACAGGGGCGGGCACCGGGGAGCTGTTTTTT.

In nucleotides, the CDR3 is TGTGCCAGCAGTTACAGGGGGCGAGGGACCACTGAAGCTTTCTTT. Translated, it gives CASSYRGRGTTEAFF. V gene TRBV6-5 combines with J gene TRBJ1-1; 7 bases are a match to TRBD1. The germline gives CDR1 MNHEY, CDR2 SVGAGI. V shed 2 bases, J shed 4 bases, and the junction held 7 bases outside the gene matches. This CDR3 has 15 amino acids.

This clonotype was counted between two and nine times. The chain has TRBV7-8 and TRBJ2-7; 7 bases agree with TRBD2. CDR1 is SGHVS and CDR2 is FQNEAQ in the germline V gene. The CDR3 spans 12 residues. Losses at the gene ends were 5 bases for V and 7 bases for J; bases not matched to a gene: 5. CDR3 nucleotides: TGTGCCAGCAGCCCGCAGGGAGGGGAGCAGTACTTC. Residues: CASSPQGGEQYF.

The gene calls are TRBV7-2 and TRBJ2-3; 13 bases map to TRBD2. Looked up from germline, CDR1 is SGHTA and CDR2 is FQGNSA. The CDR3 has 19 residues. The ends lost 0 bases at V and 0 bases at J; junction bases unmatched: 6. The CDR3 DNA sequence: TGTGCCAGCAGCTTAGCCGGGACTAGCGGGACGGCTAGCACAGATACGCAGTATTTT. Protein sequence: CASSLAGTSGTASTDTQYF.

The J gene is TRBJ2-1, the V gene TRBV4-2; a weak D match, TRBD2 (6 bases). Germline V gene lookup returns CDR1 LGHNA and CDR2 YNFKEQ. This CDR3 contains 19 residues. V gave up 1 base and J gave up 1 base, with 20 bases separating them. The CDR3 DNA is TGTGCCAGCAGCCAAGCTGCGGGACTCTCAAAAGGGTCCTACAATGAGCAGTTCTTC. Translated: CASSQAAGLSKGSYNEQFF.

This clonotype has only a few counts. The V gene is TRBV14, the J gene TRBJ2-4; no firm D call. The CDR3 contains 14 residues. Germline CDR1 SGHDN, CDR2 FVKESK. The V end was cut by 0 bases, the J end by 2 bases, with 5 bases between. The CDR3 here is CASSQDNPKNIQYF. The CDR3 DNA sequence: TGTGCCAGCAGCCAAGATAACCCCAAAAACATTCAGTACTTC.

This clonotype has a handful of counts. The rearrangement joins TRBV20-1 to TRBJ2-1; TRBD1 aligns across 8 bases. Germline CDR1 is DFQATT and CDR2 is SNEGSKA (reference sequence). V shed 6 bases and J 7 bases; nucleotides not matched to a gene: 11. CDR3 length: 14 residues. CDR3 coding DNA: TGCAGTGCCCCAACGTTGCAGGGGGCTAATGAGCAGTTCTTC. This translates into CSAPTLQGANEQFF.

This clonotype appeared many times. The J gene is TRBJ2-7, the V gene TRBV21-1; the D call of TRBD2 is as the table states it, not checked on the DNA. TRBV21-1 represents a pseudogene. The CDR3 loop spans 16 amino acids. DNA for the CDR3: TGTGCCAGCAGCAAAGCAGTGGGAGGGCCTCGGTACGAGCAGTACTTC. This codes for CASSKAVGGPRYEQYF.

This clonotype appeared a few times. The chain carries TRBV29-1 and TRBJ2-5, with TRBD2 identical over 14 bases. The CDR3 runs to 15 residues. V lost 6 bases to trimming and J lost 4 bases; unmatched junction nucleotides: 7. Germline loops: CDR1 SQVTM, CDR2 ANQGSEA. The CDR3 DNA is TGCAGCGTCTCTGGGACTAGCGGGAGTGGAGAGACCCAGTACTTC. Amino acids: CSVSGTSGSGETQYF.